This TCR beta chain came from a study of shared clonotypes between healthy human individuals. Study-level findings and limits: For naive CD4 cells, 5% to 6.5% of clonotypes were shared across a handful of donors. Compared with memory subsets, naive subsets generally had larger estimated richness.

The assay was immunoSEQ multiplex PCR, and TCRdb's table has in-frame clones only and misses some. Here the sample spans about 2.4 million clones, over 85% being singletons. Regarding this clone: Its antigen remains unknown.

The V end was cut by 2 bases, the J end by 4 bases, with 8 bases between. Germline CDR1 is KGHSH and CDR2 is LQKENI. The CDR3 spans 13 residues. The chain couples TRBV18 to TRBJ2-5, with D uncertain. The source of this sequence is a man younger than 30 in good health. Some clones in this sample may be carry-over from other donors' samples. What was sequenced was naive CD4+ T cells from PBMCs. Regarding subset: CD45RA+ positively selected. The CDR3 sequence: CASSPVAAETQYF. The CDR3 region has the DNA TGTGCCAGCTCACCAGTGGCAGCAGAGACCCAGTACTTC.